The 8 T cell receptor beta chains below all came from one sample that was sequenced in a study of blood T cells in healthy people across ages. The second PCR ran about 6 to 11 cycles with a sample-barcoded 5' primer and J-beta primers. TCRdb re-derived calls from the 5' RACE reads in MiXCR, one entry per CDR3 protein. The sample consists of some 710,000 distinct CDR3 sequences, 46% of them appearing once. Sample: blood. These receptors came from an elderly man in good health.

This clonotype was picked up a small number of times. This sequence joins TRBV7-9 and TRBJ2-7, with 8 bases lining up with TRBD1. The trim removed 1 base at V and 4 bases at J, leaving 6 bases unmatched. Germline values: CDR1 SEHNR, CDR2 FQNEAQ (reference sequence). The CDR3 loop spans 15 amino acids. CDR3 DNA sequence: TGTGCCAGCAGCTTAGTTGGGGACAGGTCTTACGAGCAGTACTTC. It codes for CASSLVGDRSYEQYF.

The chain carries TRBV20-1 and TRBJ2-7; D uncertain. Germline V gives CDR1 DFQATT, CDR2 SNEGSKA (reference sequence). There are 12 residues in the CDR3. V dropped 5 bases and J dropped 3 bases, with 11 bases sitting between them. The CDR3: CSAASPNYEQYF. The CDR3 nucleotides are TGCAGTGCTGCTTCGCCAAACTACGAGCAGTACTTC.

This chain uses TRBV4-2 with TRBJ2-5, with 12 bases identical to TRBD2. Germline-derived CDR1 and CDR2 are LGHNA and YNFKEQ. The CDR3 totals 22 residues. J was trimmed by 11 bases and V by 0 bases; bases with no gene match: 28. As DNA, the CDR3 is TGTGCCAGCAGCCAAGACCTAGCGGGAGGGTGGGTTCGATTGGATACTTACAATGAGCAGTACTTC. It is translated as CASSQDLAGGWVRLDTYNEQYF.

With respect to this clonotype: The junction differs from germline at one of its ends, possibly a read error. The J gene is TRBJ2-1, the V gene TRBV7-9; D is possibly TRBD2 (6 bases). The CDR3 runs 13 residues. Germline CDR1 and CDR2: SEHNR and FQNEAQ (reference sequence). Here the CDR3 reads CASGLASTGVEFF. The CDR3 DNA follows: TGTGCCAGCGGCTTAGCGAGTACGGGAGTCGAGTTCTTC.

This clonotype was seen only a few times. The J gene is TRBJ2-5, the V gene TRBV6-6; possible D gene TRBD1, 6 bases. V was shortened by 7 bases and J by 9 bases, with 18 bases between the two germline ends. CDR3 length equals 13 residues. Germline V CDR1 and CDR2: MNHNY, SVGAGI (reference sequence). CDR3 sequence: CASNQGPRWAQYF. The CDR3 nucleotides are TGTGCCAGCAACCAGGGGCCCCGGTGGGCCCAGTACTTC.

In this sample, this clonotype turned up a few times. J is TRBJ1-5 and V is TRBV10-3; no reliable D call. Germline V gene lookup returns CDR1 ENHRY and CDR2 SYGVKD. Trimming left V 0 bases short and J 6 bases short, with 6 bases between. CDR3 length: 13 amino acids. The CDR3 bases are TGTGCCATCAGTGAGTCCAATGGTCAGCCCCAGCATTTT. It codes for CAISESNGQPQHF.

The chain carries TRBV5-1 and TRBJ2-7; no reliable D call. Trimming left V 1 base short and J 2 bases short, with 13 bases between. The CDR3 has 15 residues. Germline CDR1 and CDR2: SGHRS and YFSETQ. CDR3 sequence: CASSLIRSGAYEQYF. CDR3 coding DNA: TGCGCCAGCAGCTTGATCAGATCTGGGGCCTACGAGCAGTACTTC.

The V gene is TRBV7-2, the J gene TRBJ2-1; 7 bases are a match to TRBD1. The V segment lost 1 base and the J segment 7 bases; nucleotides outside the gene matches: 7. The CDR3 extends over 15 amino acids. CDR1 SGHTA and CDR2 FQGNSA come from the germline V gene. The chain's CDR3 is CASSLGQGVRNEQFF. Here the CDR3 DNA reads TGTGCCAGCAGCTTAGGACAGGGAGTACGGAATGAGCAGTTCTTC.